Below are 27 T cell receptor beta chains sequenced from a single sample in a study of T cells of healthy individuals. Each CDR3 protein gets one entry after TCRdb re-called the 5' RACE reads with MiXCR. In the table there are roughly 87,000 distinct CDR3 sequences, 15% to 20% of which are singletons. All receptors come from a human donor in good health.

For the CDR3, the DNA is TGTGCCAGCAGCTTTGCCCCCGGGACAGGGGGGTTAGCAGATACGCAGTATTTT. It is translated as CASSFAPGTGGLADTQYF. The rearrangement links TRBV7-9 to TRBJ2-3; 11 bases map to TRBD1. CDR1 and CDR2 (germline): SEHNR, FQNEAQ (reference sequence). This CDR3 is 18 amino acids long. V was pared by 3 bases and J by 4 bases, with 12 bases of the junction left unmatched.

In its sample, this clonotype was seen a few times. The genes are TRBV20-1 and TRBJ2-5; 11 bases align to TRBD2. The germline V gene has CDR1 DFQATT and CDR2 SNEGSKA (reference sequence). The ends lost 7 bases at V and 4 bases at J; junction bases unmatched: 11. The CDR3 has 15 amino acids. This CDR3 is CSVRTPGLAGETQYF. For the CDR3, the DNA is TGCAGTGTCCGGACCCCCGGACTAGCGGGAGAGACCCAGTACTTC.

V is TRBV28 and J is TRBJ1-2; D gene unclear. The CDR3 loop spans 11 amino acids. Trimming shortened V by 6 bases and J by 4 bases, and 6 bases separated the two germline ends. Germline V lookup: CDR1 MDHEN, CDR2 SYDVKM. CDR3 sequence: CASRDPYGYTF. The DNA of the CDR3 is TGTGCCAGCAGGGATCCCTATGGCTACACCTTC.

This clonotype has only a few counts. J is TRBJ1-1 and V is TRBV28, with D possibly matching TRBD1 (5 bases). Looked up from germline, CDR1 is MDHEN and CDR2 is SYDVKM. The V end lost 4 bases, the J end lost 1 base, and 13 bases lay between the germline ends. The CDR3 extends over 15 amino acids. In DNA, the CDR3 is TGTGCCAGCAGTTATGGGGCCGGGGGGAACACTGAAGCTTTCTTT. It codes for CASSYGAGGNTEAFF.

This clonotype was observed at least ten times. The chain carries TRBV7-8 and TRBJ1-4; D remains unclear. Germline V gene data show CDR1 as SGHVS and CDR2 as FQNEAQ. The CDR3 is made up of 14 amino acids. V was trimmed by 5 bases and J by 0 bases, leaving 7 bases between them. CDR3 loop: CASSGSATNEKLFF. The CDR3 nucleotides are TGTGCCAGCAGCGGGTCTGCAACTAATGAAAAACTGTTTTTT.

The rearrangement joins TRBV7-2 to TRBJ2-3, with D uncertain. Trimming took 1 base from V and 6 from J, leaving 8 bases between them. The germline V gene has CDR1 SGHTA and CDR2 FQGNSA. CDR3 length: 13 residues. CDR3 nucleotide sequence: TGTGCCAGCAGCTTAGGGTCCTGGGATACGCAGTATTTT. Residues: CASSLGSWDTQYF.

This clonotype was observed many times. V and J are TRBV28 and TRBJ2-3; D is unresolved. Between the trimmed V and J ends, which lost 4 bases and 0 bases, there was a span of 11 bases. This CDR3 is 15 amino acids long. Germline V lookup: CDR1 MDHEN, CDR2 SYDVKM. The CDR3 loop reads CASSSIGRSTDTQYF. In DNA form, the CDR3 reads TGTGCCAGCAGTTCCATCGGACGGAGCACAGATACGCAGTATTTT.

CDR3: CATSRDGGTYGYTF. CDR3 coding DNA: TGTGCCACCAGCAGAGATGGGGGTACCTATGGCTACACCTTC. This chain connects TRBV15 to TRBJ1-2, with D perhaps matching TRBD1 (5 bases). V lost 0 bases to trimming and J lost 4 bases, with 9 bases between them. This CDR3 contains 14 residues. Germline V CDR1 and CDR2: LNHNV, YYDKDF (reference sequence).

In its sample, this clonotype was seen many times. The rearrangement uses TRBV20-1 and TRBJ2-6, with D unresolved. Trimming stripped 5 bases from V and 1 base from J, with 6 bases between. CDR1 is DFQATT and CDR2 is SNEGSKA in the germline V gene (reference sequence). The CDR3 length is 13 residues. The CDR3 DNA reads TGCAGTGCTCCCGATTCTGGGGCCAACGTCCTGACTTTC. This translates into CSAPDSGANVLTF.

This clonotype turned up a few times. The chain combines TRBV20-1 with TRBJ2-5; 7 bases align to TRBD1. CDR3 length equals 13 residues. With 6 bases clipped from V and 4 bases from J, the junction kept 8 bases outside the gene matches. Germline loops: CDR1 DFQATT, CDR2 SNEGSKA (reference sequence). CDR3 amino acids: CSARTGAPETQYF. CDR3 bases: TGCAGTGCCAGAACAGGGGCGCCAGAGACCCAGTACTTC.

V gene TRBV20-1 combines with J gene TRBJ2-7; 7 nucleotides match TRBD2. From germline, CDR1 is DFQATT and CDR2 SNEGSKA (reference sequence). CDR3 length: 10 amino acids. The CDR3 DNA is TGCTCGGGACTACACTACGAGCAGTACTTC. It specifies CSGLHYEQYF.

This clonotype was observed a handful of times. The chain links TRBV15 to TRBJ1-4, with D possibly TRBD1 on 5 matching bases. The CDR3 is 18 amino acids. CDR1 and CDR2 from the germline V gene are LNHNV and YYDKDF (reference sequence). Trimming cost V 0 bases and J 5 bases, with 19 bases left between them. As DNA, the CDR3 is TGTGCCACCAGCAGAGATCTCCGCATTGGGGACCGGAATGAAAAACTGTTTTTT. Amino acid sequence: CATSRDLRIGDRNEKLFF.

The chain has TRBV5-6 and TRBJ2-3; no firm D call. V was cut by 0 bases and J by 5 bases, with 4 bases left in between. This CDR3 is 12 amino acids long. In germline, CDR1 is SGHDT, CDR2 YYEEEE. Here the CDR3 DNA reads TGTGCCAGCAGCTTGGATGAAGATACGCAGTATTTT. Its translation: CASSLDEDTQYF.

Only a few counts were recorded for this clonotype. An end of the junction differs from the germline gene, which may be a read error. The chain recombines TRBV11-2 with TRBJ1-5, with 8 bases fitting TRBD1. The germline V gene has CDR1 SGHAT and CDR2 FQNNGV. The CDR3 length is 16 residues. The DNA for the CDR3 is TGTGCCAGCAGCGCCCGACAGGGGACTAGCGATCAGCCCCAGCATTTT. This encodes CASSARQGTSDQPQHF.

The V call is TRBV3-1, the J call TRBJ2-1; 8 bases match TRBD2. The V gene's germline CDR1 is LGHDT and CDR2 YNNKEL (reference sequence). The CDR3 spans 15 residues. Trimming took 3 bases from V and 7 from J; bases not matched to a gene: 8. The CDR3 sequence: CASSHRGGRSNEQFF. Written as DNA, the CDR3 is TGTGCCAGCAGCCACAGGGGCGGGAGGAGTAATGAGCAGTTCTTC.

This clonotype was counted between two and nine times. The chain uses TRBV15 and TRBJ1-5; D is unresolved. Germline values: CDR1 LNHNV, CDR2 YYDKDF (reference sequence). Between the trimmed V and J ends, which lost 3 bases and 3 bases, there was a span of 15 bases. This CDR3 region has 16 residues. This chain's CDR3 is CATSRTGYSFNQPQHF. The CDR3 nucleotides read TGTGCCACCAGCAGGACGGGATACAGTTTCAATCAGCCCCAGCATTTT.

This clonotype has a handful of counts. The genes are TRBV2 and TRBJ1-2; 7 bases are a match to TRBD1. After removal of 5 bases from V and 0 bases from J, the junction contained 12 bases not matched to a gene. The germline V gene encodes CDR1 SNHLY and CDR2 FYNNEI. CDR3 length: 17 amino acids. The CDR3 loop is CASSRQGRGTTNYGYTF. The DNA for the CDR3 is TGTGCCAGCAGTCGACAGGGAAGAGGTACAACTAACTATGGCTACACCTTC.

The sample holds a few counts of this clonotype. V and J are TRBV11-1 and TRBJ1-1; D is possibly TRBD1 (5 bases). Germline V gene lookup returns CDR1 SGHAT and CDR2 FQDESV (reference sequence). The CDR3 is 14 residues long. The V and J ends lost 5 bases and 5 bases respectively, with 15 bases between them. Here the CDR3 DNA reads TGTGCCAGCAGCCGCAATGCAGGGTATACTGAAGCTTTCTTT. This translates into CASSRNAGYTEAFF.

This clonotype was counted a few times. The chain links TRBV2 to TRBJ2-3; the D is unclear. Germline loops: CDR1 SNHLY, CDR2 FYNNEI. The CDR3 is made up of 14 amino acids. Trimming removed 3 bases at V and 5 bases at J, with 12 bases between. The CDR3 reads CASSDPDLQDTQYF. The CDR3 DNA reads as TGTGCCAGCAGTGACCCAGATTTGCAAGATACGCAGTATTTT.

The gene calls are TRBV28 and TRBJ2-3, with D perhaps given as TRBD1 or TRBD2 (5 bases each). Trimming took off 6 bases at V and 10 bases at J, with 23 bases between the two ends. The CDR3 sequence is 15 residues long. Germline CDR1 is MDHEN and CDR2 is SYDVKM. CDR3 nucleotides: TGTGCCAGCAGACTCCGGGACCGCTACCAGGGACCGCAGTATTTT. Protein sequence: CASRLRDRYQGPQYF. Full variable domain (outside the CDR3, taken from reference TRBV28 and TRBJ2-3): DVKVTQSSRYLVKRTGEKVFLECVQDMDHENMFWYRQDPGLGLRLIYFSYDVKMKEKGDIPEGYSVSREKKERFSLILESASTNQTSMYLCASRLRDRYQGPQYFGPGTRLTVL.

V is TRBV4-3 and J is TRBJ2-2; 9 bases agree with TRBD1. The V gene end was trimmed by 4 bases and the J gene end by 3 bases; junction bases not matched to a gene: 3. This CDR3 contains 15 residues. The germline V gene encodes CDR1 LGHNA and CDR2 YSLEER. The CDR3 DNA sequence: TGCGCCAGCAGCCTCGGGACAGGGTACACCGGGGAGCTGTTTTTT. Its protein is CASSLGTGYTGELFF.

The CDR3 is CASSMVPPNEQFF. CDR3 sequence (DNA): TGTGCCAGTAGTATGGTCCCGCCCAATGAGCAGTTCTTC. The rearrangement links TRBV19 to TRBJ2-1; D is unclear. This CDR3 comprises 13 residues. Trimming cost V 3 bases and J 6 bases, with 9 bases left between them. Germline V gene data show CDR1 as LNHDA and CDR2 as SQIVND (reference sequence).

This clonotype was counted between two and nine times. This chain uses TRBV7-6 with TRBJ2-3; D assignment may be TRBD1 or TRBD2 (5 bases each). V dropped 5 bases and J dropped 7 bases, with 13 bases sitting between them. The CDR3 consists of 13 residues. Germline values: CDR1 SGHVS, CDR2 FNYEAQ. In DNA form, the CDR3 reads TGTGCCAGCAGCCCAGGGAGTCCACATACGCAGTATTTT. Its protein is CASSPGSPHTQYF.

The chain uses TRBV6-4 and TRBJ1-1; no reliable D call. V lost 4 bases to trimming and J lost 3 bases, with 9 bases between them. Germline lookup yields CDR1 MRHNA and CDR2 SNTAGT. This CDR3 spans 13 amino acids. The CDR3: CASSAKLYTEAFF. CDR3 DNA sequence: TGTGCCAGCAGTGCAAAGCTGTACACTGAAGCTTTCTTT.

This clonotype was detected ten times or more. This sequence joins TRBV7-9 and TRBJ1-1, with D unclear. The CDR3 totals 18 residues. The ends were cut back, 3 bases at V and 6 bases at J, with 26 bases in the middle. Germline CDR1 is SEHNR and CDR2 is FQNEAQ (reference sequence). The CDR3 nucleotides are TGTGCCAGCAGCTTCCCCAGACGGATTTCGAGCAAAAGCCCTGAAGCTTTCTTT. This sequence encodes CASSFPRRISSKSPEAFF.

The CDR3 reads CASSPRRVAADSSYEQYF. Here the CDR3 DNA reads TGTGCCAGCAGCCCCCGTCGCGTAGCGGCAGACAGCTCCTACGAGCAGTACTTC. The chain uses TRBV3-1 and TRBJ2-7, with D possibly being TRBD2 (6 bases). The CDR3 is 18 amino acids. V was clipped by 4 bases and J by 0 bases, with 22 bases between them. Germline assignment: CDR1 LGHDT and CDR2 YNNKEL (reference sequence).

The rearrangement uses TRBV7-2 and TRBJ1-5, with TRBD1 as a possible D gene (6 bases). Germline CDR1 reads SGHTA; CDR2 reads FQGNSA. This CDR3 is built from 15 residues. The germline V and J ends were trimmed by 5 bases and 8 bases, with 19 bases remaining between them. The CDR3 nucleotides are TGTGCCAGCAGCACCGGGACAACTGATAGCGAGCCCCAGCATTTT. Encoded protein: CASSTGTTDSEPQHF.